The source of this T cell receptor (beta chain) is a study of T cell repertoires in cytomegalovirus infection. Whole-study context: Based on public TCR beta signatures, there were indications of CMV infection and of a matching HLA type.

On this clonotype itself: The antigen is unknown.

Broader study findings: CMV carriers with the relevant HLA were identified by cumulative public TCR beta family frequency. Dominating the ex vivo response were HLA-C-restricted CMV-specific TCR beta clonotypes.

The V and J ends lost 5 bases and 10 bases, in that order; junction bases with no gene match: 12. Germline V CDR1 and CDR2: LNHDA, SQIVND (reference sequence). The CDR3 runs to 15 residues. TCRdb redid the calling of the reads with MiXCR, one entry per CDR3 protein. The repertoire holds approximately 1,000,000 distinct CDR3 sequences, with approximately 32% as singletons. The V gene is TRBV19, the J gene TRBJ2-1; 9 bases line up with TRBD2. The sequenced sample was cultured CD8+ T cells from PBMCs, obtained from culture after CMV antigen stimulation. This TCR derives from a human donor in good health (CMV status not recorded). Some clones in this sample may be carry-over from other donors' samples. CDR3: CASSWTSAGLGEQFF. CDR3 in DNA: TGTGCCAGTAGTTGGACTAGCGCGGGCCTGGGGGAGCAGTTCTTC.